This entry concerns a single T cell receptor (beta chain). Its antigen is as yet unknown. The sample originates from a study of Tregs in tolerant kidney transplant recipients. Study-wide results and caveats: Validation in larger populations is needed because few patients were studied. Biological reproducibility was not directly addressed in this study. Tregs expanded with activated donor B cells seemed most donor-specific. Some patients' samples used different primers over time, so nucleotide sequences weren't comparable.

Sequencing was performed with immunoSEQ multiplex PCR; in TCRdb, only in-frame clones are kept and a portion is missing. The table lists more than 12,000 clones, just under 80% of them singletons. Trimming stripped 6 bases from V and 4 bases from J, with 21 bases between. The CDR3 spans 16 residues. Germline V lookup: CDR1 LNHDA, CDR2 SQIVND (reference sequence). Sequences were derived from Tregs from blood, sampled before the transplant. This chain links TRBV19 with TRBJ1-2; D is perhaps TRBD1 (6 bases). The sequence was collected from a human donor who received a combined kidney and bone marrow transplant. CDR3 in amino acids: CASRPSGTRKPYGYTF. The CDR3 DNA follows: TGTGCCAGTAGACCCTCCGGGACAAGAAAACCCTATGGCTACACCTTC.